These T cell receptor beta chains were read from a single sample in a study of blood T cell repertoires in COVID-19. Method: immunoSEQ multiplex PCR; TCRdb's copy keeps in-frame clones and lacks some. There are some 180,000 clones in the sample; 83% occur only once, and roughly 2% lies in the top ten. The sequencing input was peripheral blood. The receptors come from a woman of 80 years or more with acute or convalescent COVID-19. Each CDR3 is given with its conserved first and last residue. A D gene is named only where the DNA matches it firmly. The size entry is marked missing in some rows and otherwise reads once, few, many or a size class.

j_call: TRBJ1-1
d_call: .
v_call: TRBV5-1
clone_size: .
cdr3_nt: TGCGCCAGCAGCTTTGACAGCCTGAACACTGAAGCTTTCTTT
cdr3_aa: CASSFDSLNTEAFF

j_call: TRBJ2-1
d_call: TRBD2
v_call: TRBV14
clone_size: .
cdr3_nt: TGTGCCAGCAGCCAAGGACTAGCGGACTACAATGAGCAGTTCTTC
cdr3_aa: CASSQGLADYNEQFF

j_call: TRBJ2-1
d_call: TRBD1
v_call: TRBV15
clone_size: .
cdr3_nt: TGTGCCACCAGCGCAGGGACAGCCAATTACAATGAGCAGTTCTTC
cdr3_aa: CATSAGTANYNEQFF

j_call: TRBJ2-7
d_call: TRBD2
v_call: TRBV2
clone_size: .
cdr3_nt: TGTGCCAGCAGTCAAGCTACTAGCGGGGGGATCTACCCCTACGAGCAGTACTTC
cdr3_aa: CASSQATSGGIYPYEQYF

j_call: TRBJ1-1
d_call: .
v_call: TRBV5-1
clone_size: .
cdr3_nt: TGCGCCAGCAGCTTGGGGTCAGGGAGGGATGAAGCTTTCTTT
cdr3_aa: CASSLGSGRDEAFF

j_call: TRBJ1-3
d_call: .
v_call: TRBV19
clone_size: few
cdr3_nt: TGTGCCAGTAGTATAGAGGAGGGAAACACCATATATTTT
cdr3_aa: CASSIEEGNTIYF

j_call: TRBJ1-1
d_call: .
v_call: TRBV5-1
clone_size: .
cdr3_nt: TGCGCCAGCAGCTTTTCGGGTGAAACTGAAGCTTTCTTT
cdr3_aa: CASSFSGETEAFF

j_call: TRBJ2-7
d_call: TRBD1
v_call: TRBV27
clone_size: .
cdr3_nt: TGTGCCAGCAGTGGACAGGGGCGGTACGAGCAGTACTTC
cdr3_aa: CASSGQGRYEQYF

j_call: TRBJ2-5
d_call: TRBD2
v_call: TRBV9
clone_size: .
cdr3_nt: TGTGCCAGCAGCGTAGGGCCCCAATCTAGCGGGTTCAGGGAGACCCAGTACTTC
cdr3_aa: CASSVGPQSSGFRETQYF

j_call: TRBJ1-6
d_call: TRBD1
v_call: TRBV9
clone_size: .
cdr3_nt: TGTGCCAGCAGCCTCCGGACAGGGGTATCACCCCTCCACTTT
cdr3_aa: CASSLRTGVSPLHF

j_call: TRBJ2-2
d_call: .
v_call: TRBV18
clone_size: .
cdr3_nt: TGTGCCAGCTCACCGTTAGGAGGACTGAACACCGGGGAGCTGTTTTTT
cdr3_aa: CASSPLGGLNTGELFF

j_call: TRBJ1-1
d_call: .
v_call: TRBV6-5
clone_size: .
cdr3_nt: TGTGCCAGCAGTTACCGGGACACCCGGGGAGCTGAAGCTTTCTTT
cdr3_aa: CASSYRDTRGAEAFF

j_call: TRBJ2-5
d_call: TRBD2
v_call: TRBV7-2
clone_size: .
cdr3_nt: TGTGCCAGCAGCTTCCTAGCGGGCTACCAAGAGACCCAGTACTTC
cdr3_aa: CASSFLAGYQETQYF

j_call: TRBJ2-5
d_call: TRBD2
v_call: TRBV5-1
clone_size: .
cdr3_nt: TGCGCCAGCAGCTTGAGCGGGGGCCAAGAGACCCAGTACTTC
cdr3_aa: CASSLSGGQETQYF

j_call: TRBJ2-1
d_call: TRBD2
v_call: TRBV7-9
clone_size: .
cdr3_nt: TGTGCCAGCAGCCGACTAGCGGGGGCGACAAATCCCACCTACAATGAGCAGTTCTTC
cdr3_aa: CASSRLAGATNPTYNEQFF

j_call: TRBJ1-1
d_call: TRBD1
v_call: TRBV2
clone_size: .
cdr3_nt: TGTGCCAGCAGCCCCGGACAGGGTGTGGCCAATGAAGCTTTCTTT
cdr3_aa: CASSPGQGVANEAFF

j_call: TRBJ2-2
d_call: TRBD1
v_call: TRBV19
clone_size: .
cdr3_nt: TGTGCCAGTAGTCGCCCAGGGGGAGTCGGGGAGCTGTTTTTT
cdr3_aa: CASSRPGGVGELFF

j_call: TRBJ2-7
d_call: TRBD1
v_call: TRBV27
clone_size: few
cdr3_nt: TGTGCCAGCATGTGGACAGGGTCAGAAAGGCAGTACTTC
cdr3_aa: CASMWTGSERQYF

j_call: TRBJ1-2
d_call: .
v_call: TRBV7-2
clone_size: once
cdr3_nt: TGTGCCAGCAGCTTAGATCTGTATGGCTACACCTTC
cdr3_aa: CASSLDLYGYTF

j_call: TRBJ2-1
d_call: .
v_call: TRBV24-1
clone_size: .
cdr3_nt: TGTGCCACCAGTGATCCGCGGGGCGGTCCTCCTCCCGGAGAGCAGTTCTTC
cdr3_aa: CATSDPRGGPPPGEQFF

j_call: TRBJ2-2
d_call: .
v_call: TRBV18
clone_size: .
cdr3_nt: TGTGCCAGCTCACCACCGTCGGGCAGGGAACCCGGGGAGCTGTTTTTT
cdr3_aa: CASSPPSGREPGELFF

j_call: TRBJ2-4
d_call: TRBD1
v_call: TRBV28
clone_size: .
cdr3_nt: TGTGCCACCACGGGACAGTTCTCAAACATTCAGTACTTC
cdr3_aa: CATTGQFSNIQYF